A single sample is the source of the 24 T cell receptor beta chains below, sequenced in a study of blood T cells in healthy people across ages. Sample-barcoded 5' priming and a J-beta primer mix drove a second PCR of 7 to 11 cycles. TCRdb reprocessed the 5' RACE reads with MiXCR, giving one entry per CDR3 protein. The sample shows 800,000 to 950,000 distinct CDR3 sequences, 48% of them seen only once. The specimen was blood. These receptors were obtained from a man aged 25 to 40 in good health.

In regard to this clonotype: The junction does not match germline at one end; this may be a read error. The CDR3 region has the DNA TGTGCCTGCAGTTACACCCCTAGCGGGTCCTCCGAGCAGTACTTC. It translates to CACSYTPSGSSEQYF. The V call is TRBV6-6, the J call TRBJ2-4; 8 positions agree with TRBD2. The J call is doubtful: the DNA matches TRBJ2-7 better. The CDR3 runs 15 residues. Germline CDR1 is MNHNY and CDR2 is SVGAGI (reference sequence).

The genes are TRBV25-1 and TRBJ1-2, with TRBD1 matching over 10 bases. In germline, CDR1 is MGHDK, CDR2 SYGVNS. This CDR3 is 16 amino acids long. The J segment lost 1 base and the V segment lost 6 bases, leaving 8 bases of the junction unmatched. CDR3 loop: CASSPPGTGVNYGYTF. Written as DNA, the CDR3 is TGTGCCAGCAGCCCCCCTGGGACAGGGGTTAACTATGGCTACACCTTC.

Only a few counts were recorded for this clonotype. The chain has TRBV5-1 and TRBJ2-5; 8 positions match TRBD2. There are 14 residues in the CDR3. Trimming at V came to 6 bases and at J to 2 bases, leaving 6 bases not matched to a gene. Germline CDR1 and CDR2: SGHRS and YFSETQ. In DNA, the CDR3 is TGCGCCAGCATGTCCGGGAGGGATCAAGAGACCCAGTACTTC. Its protein is CASMSGRDQETQYF.

The chain uses TRBV29-1 and TRBJ2-1; TRBD2 matches 9 bases. CDR1 and CDR2 from the germline V gene are SQVTM and ANQGSEA. The CDR3 is made up of 16 amino acids. V lost 0 bases, J lost 7 bases, and 10 bases stayed unmatched. CDR3 nucleotides: TGCAGCGTTGAAGATCCGGGCGGGGGGGCCTTAAATGAGCAGTTCTTC. This codes for CSVEDPGGGALNEQFF.

The rearrangement links TRBV5-8 to TRBJ2-6; D is perhaps TRBD1 (5 bases). This CDR3 is built from 15 residues. The V and J ends lost 4 bases and 2 bases respectively, with 10 bases between them. CDR1 is SGHTS, CDR2 YDEGEE, per germline. DNA for the CDR3: TGTGCCAGCAGCCCCGACAGAACTGGGGCCAACGTCCTGACTTTC. This encodes CASSPDRTGANVLTF.

This clonotype was seen many times. V usage is TRBV3-1 and J usage is TRBJ2-1; TRBD1 agrees at 8 bases. Germline CDR1 is LGHDT and CDR2 is YNNKEL (reference sequence). This CDR3 has 12 amino acids. The J segment lost 9 bases and the V segment lost 6 bases, leaving 4 bases of the junction unmatched. The CDR3 DNA is TGTGCCAGCAGGGATACAGGGGGTGAGCAGTTCTTC. Encoded protein: CASRDTGGEQFF.

The chain is built from TRBV10-2 and TRBJ1-1; no reliable D call. CDR1 WSHSY and CDR2 SAAADI come from the germline V gene. The CDR3 runs to 15 residues. V was shortened by 5 bases and J by 2 bases, with 15 bases between the two germline ends. Here the CDR3 reads CASSTVRQVNTEAFF. The DNA for the CDR3 is TGCGCCAGCAGTACCGTACGGCAGGTAAACACTGAAGCTTTCTTT.

This rearrangement joins TRBV6-2 or TRBV6-3 to TRBJ1-1; unclear D gene. V was cut by 8 bases and J by 1 base, with 11 bases left in between. The germline CDR1 and CDR2 sequences are MNHEY and SVGEGT. The CDR3 is 13 residues long. CDR3 DNA sequence: TGTGCCAGCCATAACCAGCGGAACACTGAAGCTTTCTTT. Protein: CASHNQRNTEAFF.

This clonotype was recorded once. A read error may account for a junction end that differs from germline. The gene calls are TRBV10-3 and TRBJ2-5, with D possibly matching TRBD1 (5 bases). The J call may not be correct, given that the DNA end is closer to TRBJ2-7. CDR3 length: 15 amino acids. CDR1 and CDR2 (germline): ENHRY, SYGVKD. The CDR3 is CAISESVRVSSEQYF. Written as DNA, the CDR3 is TGTGCCATCAGTGAGTCGGTCAGGGTCTCCTCCGAGCAGTACTTC.

The chain couples TRBV6-1 to TRBJ2-5; 7 bases are shared with TRBD2. CDR1 and CDR2 (germline): MNHNS, SASEGT. The CDR3 has 15 residues. V shed 1 base and J 11 bases; nucleotides not matched to a gene: 13. In DNA, the CDR3 is TGTGCCAGCAGTGAAGTCCTCGGACGGATCGGGGGGCAGTACTTC. It encodes CASSEVLGRIGGQYF.

This chain uses TRBV20-1 with TRBJ2-1; 7 bases line up with TRBD2. V lost 5 bases, J lost 4 bases, and 5 bases stayed unmatched. Germline V gene lookup returns CDR1 DFQATT and CDR2 SNEGSKA (reference sequence). The CDR3 totals 13 residues. CDR3 in DNA: TGCAGTGCTCCGGGACTACTATACAATGAGCAGTTCTTC. Its translation: CSAPGLLYNEQFF.

There are a few counts of this clonotype. The V gene is TRBV7-9, the J gene TRBJ2-1; TRBD2 matches at 10 bases. V shed 7 bases, J shed 2 bases, and the junction held 8 bases outside the gene matches. This CDR3 spans 16 amino acids. Per the germline V gene, CDR1 is SEHNR and CDR2 is FQNEAQ (reference sequence). The CDR3 DNA follows: TGTGCCAGCACCCAAAAAGCGGGGGGGACCTACAATGAGCAGTTCTTC. Translating it yields CASTQKAGGTYNEQFF.

V and J are TRBV28 and TRBJ2-1, with 8 bases fitting TRBD1. J was trimmed by 5 bases and V by 8 bases; bases with no gene match: 8. Per germline, CDR1 MDHEN and CDR2 SYDVKM. The CDR3 is made up of 14 amino acids. CDR3 loop: CASFPGGTNNEQFF. CDR3 nucleotide sequence: TGTGCCAGCTTCCCAGGGGGCACGAACAATGAGCAGTTCTTC.

This clonotype was observed at least ten times. V is TRBV6-5 and J is TRBJ1-2, with 8 nucleotides matching TRBD1. Trimming removed 5 bases from V and 4 bases from J; junction bases left unmatched: 6. This CDR3 comprises 14 residues. Germline V gene data show CDR1 as MNHEY and CDR2 as SVGAGI. CDR3 DNA: TGTGCCAGCAGTACACAGGGGGATTTCTATGGCTACACCTTC. Translated: CASSTQGDFYGYTF.

The chain has TRBV6-5 and TRBJ2-3; TRBD1 agrees at 8 bases. Germline values: CDR1 MNHEY, CDR2 SVGAGI. This CDR3 is built from 14 residues. V was pared by 4 bases and J by 6 bases, with 6 bases of the junction left unmatched. Here the CDR3 DNA reads TGTGCCAGCAGTTCGGGACAGGCAGGGGATACGCAGTATTTT. The encoded protein is CASSSGQAGDTQYF.

This clonotype occurred once. The rearrangement joins TRBV7-6 to TRBJ2-5, with 10 bases that match TRBD1. V lost 4 bases and J lost 11; bases outside the gene matches: 10. This CDR3 spans 14 amino acids. In germline, CDR1 is SGHVS, CDR2 FNYEAQ. This CDR3 is CASSSGQGVDKQYF. The CDR3 coding sequence is TGTGCCAGCAGCTCCGGACAGGGGGTTGACAAGCAGTACTTC.

The V gene is TRBV6-6, the J gene TRBJ2-4, with no clear D. The ends were cut back, 11 bases at V and 5 bases at J, with 13 bases in the middle. This CDR3 spans 12 amino acids. CDR1 and CDR2 (germline): MNHNY, SVGAGI (reference sequence). This CDR3 is CASTSVENIQYF. DNA for the CDR3: TGTGCCTCCACCAGCGTGGAAAACATTCAGTACTTC.

The chain links TRBV27 to TRBJ2-6; D not resolved. The ends were cut back, 1 base at V and 2 bases at J, with 6 bases in the middle. Germline assignment: CDR1 MNHEY and CDR2 SMNVEV (reference sequence). The CDR3 loop spans 15 amino acids. The CDR3 region is CASSLFWAGANVLTF. The CDR3 DNA is TGTGCCAGCAGTTTATTCTGGGCTGGGGCCAACGTCCTGACTTTC.

This clonotype was seen more than once but under ten times. This sequence may be a read error, since a much larger clone differs from it by one base. J is TRBJ1-2 and V is TRBV3-1; D not resolved. There are 13 residues in the CDR3. Trimming took 3 bases from V and 7 from J, leaving 12 bases between them. Germline CDR1 and CDR2: LGHDT and YNNKEL (reference sequence). The CDR3 region is CASSQAGLGGYTF. The CDR3 DNA reads TGTGCCAGCAGCCAGGCAGGCCTTGGTGGCTACACCTTC. Supplemented by reference TRBV3-1 and TRBJ1-2, the full variable domain reads DTAVSQTPKYLVTQMGNDKSIKCEQNLGHDTMYWYKQDSKKFLKIMFSYNNKELIINETVPNRFSPKSPDKAHLNLHINSLELGDSAVYFCASSQAGLGGYTFGSGTRLTVV.

This clonotype was recorded a few times. The V gene is TRBV7-2, the J gene TRBJ2-1, with TRBD2 identical over 10 bases. This CDR3 has 15 amino acids. With V trimmed by 2 bases and J by 8 bases, 6 bases remained unmatched. CDR1 and CDR2 (germline): SGHTA, FQGNSA. In nucleotides, the CDR3 is TGTGCCAGCAGCTTAAGGAGCGGGGGGGCCGATGAGCAGTTCTTC. Protein: CASSLRSGGADEQFF. The full variable domain, with the rest looked up from reference TRBV7-2 and TRBJ2-1, is GAGVSQSPSNKVTEKGKDVELRCDPISGHTALYWYRQSLGQGLEFLIYFQGNSAPDKSGLPSDRFSAERTGGSVSTLTIQRTQQEDSAVYLCASSLRSGGADEQFFGPGTRLTVL.

The CDR3 coding sequence is TGTGCCAGCAGCTTCTTCAGGGTAGAGACCCAGTACTTC. It encodes CASSFFRVETQYF. The chain is built from TRBV5-4 and TRBJ2-7; weak D call: TRBD1 (5 bases). The J call may not be correct, given that the DNA end is closer to TRBJ2-5. Germline lookup yields CDR1 SGHNT and CDR2 YYREEE (reference sequence). CDR3 length: 13 residues.

This chain uses TRBV6-2 or TRBV6-3 with TRBJ2-1, with 7 bases fitting TRBD2. CDR3 length: 16 residues. V lost 6 bases to trimming and J lost 0 bases; unmatched junction nucleotides: 8. Per germline, CDR1 MNHEY and CDR2 SVGEGT. Here the CDR3 reads CASSPLWGGSYNEQFF. The CDR3 DNA sequence: TGTGCCAGCAGCCCGCTTTGGGGGGGCTCCTACAATGAGCAGTTCTTC.

The chain is built from TRBV28 and TRBJ2-7; D possibly corresponds to TRBD1 (7 bases). Per germline, CDR1 MDHEN and CDR2 SYDVKM. The CDR3 sequence is 14 residues long. Trimming left V 2 bases short and J 5 bases short, with 13 bases between. The CDR3 DNA reads as TGTGCCAGCAGTTTAGGAGGGGGCGGCCACGAGCAGTACTTC. It encodes CASSLGGGGHEQYF.

The chain uses TRBV27 and TRBJ1-2, with D hard to call. The V and J ends lost 5 bases and 4 bases respectively, with 14 bases between them. This CDR3 spans 14 amino acids. Per the germline V gene, CDR1 is MNHEY and CDR2 is SMNVEV (reference sequence). As DNA, the CDR3 is TGTGCCAGCAGTGCCGAAAGGTCTATCTATGGCTACACCTTC. Protein sequence: CASSAERSIYGYTF.